This T cell receptor (beta chain) was identified during a study of glioma-infiltrating T cells. Overall study findings and caveats: Tissue and blood shared very few CDR3 sequences. Tissue-blood divergence was below expectation in non-neoplastic patients, above in gliomas.

The J segment lost 8 bases and the V segment lost 5 bases, leaving 2 bases of the junction unmatched. The CDR3 has 12 residues. This clonotype was seen repeatedly, ten times or more. Its antigen is still unknown. Using RNA template, CDR3s of TCR alpha and beta were amplified with iRepertoire arm-PCR. One-step reverse transcription and amplification started from around 100-400 ng of tissue mRNA or PBMC total RNA. MiXCR, run by TCRdb on the multiplex PCR reads, gives a single entry per CDR3 protein. Here the sample spans under 200,000 distinct CDR3 sequences, 32% being singletons. Sequenced: glioma tissue, nonneoplastic brain tissue, or PBMCs (not recorded which). The TCR originated in a human donor with low-grade glioma or glioblastoma, undergoing nonglioma brain surgery, or in good health (not recorded which). The chain has TRBV12-3 or TRBV12-4 and TRBJ1-4; 7 bases fit TRBD1. The CDR3 spells CASSDRVEKLFF. The CDR3 nucleotides are TGTGCCAGCAGTGACAGGGTCGAAAAACTGTTTTTT.